Listed here are 15 T cell receptor beta chains from one sample, sequenced in a study of blood T cell repertoires in COVID-19. Some clones are missing from TCRdb's copy, which holds only in-frame ones; the method was immunoSEQ multiplex PCR. Among about 60,000 clones, 70% to 85% were seen once, and the ten largest hold 17%. The source material was peripheral blood. These receptors were obtained from a man in his 70s with active COVID-19.

This clone was picked up one time. The CDR3 nucleotides are TGTGCCAGTAGTCTGAAAGCGGGAGGAATCTACAATGAGCAGTTCTTC. Amino acid sequence: CASSLKAGGIYNEQFF. V gene TRBV19 combines with J gene TRBJ2-1; TRBD2 matches 9 bases. The junction had 8 bases not matched to a gene; V was cut back by 5 bases and J by 3 bases. The CDR3 sequence is 16 residues long. Germline V lookup: CDR1 LNHDA, CDR2 SQIVND (reference sequence).

V is TRBV19 and J is TRBJ2-1; 12 bases are shared with TRBD2. Germline CDR1 is LNHDA and CDR2 is SQIVND (reference sequence). This CDR3 has 18 amino acids. The ends lost 0 bases at V and 5 bases at J; junction bases unmatched: 8. The CDR3 protein is CASSIDTYLAGGDNEQFF. The CDR3 DNA sequence: TGTGCCAGTAGTATAGATACTTACCTAGCGGGAGGGGACAATGAGCAGTTCTTC.

This clone has just one count. This chain uses TRBV14 with TRBJ1-5; D uncertain. V was shortened by 0 bases and J by 5 bases, with 11 bases between the two germline ends. Germline V gene lookup returns CDR1 SGHDN and CDR2 FVKESK. CDR3 length equals 15 residues. The CDR3 DNA is TGTGCCAGCAGCCAAGATACCAGGAAACATCAGCCCCAGCATTTT. It translates to CASSQDTRKHQPQHF.

The gene calls are TRBV5-1 and TRBJ1-2; D call uncertain. There are 16 residues in the CDR3. The germline V gene has CDR1 SGHRS and CDR2 YFSETQ. The V and J ends lost 4 bases and 4 bases respectively, with 20 bases between them. The CDR3 sequence: CASSATPKRGSYGYTF. In nucleotides, the CDR3 is TGCGCCAGCAGCGCCACACCAAAGAGAGGGTCCTATGGCTACACCTTC.

This CDR3 reads CASTLDSSGNTIYF. CDR3 in DNA: TGTGCCAGCACCTTAGATAGCTCTGGAAACACCATATATTTT. The chain recombines TRBV6-5 with TRBJ1-3, with unresolved D. The length of the CDR3 is 14 residues. V lost 7 bases to trimming and J lost 0 bases, with 10 bases between them. Germline values: CDR1 MNHEY, CDR2 SVGAGI.

The chain has TRBV27 and TRBJ2-1; 7 bases match TRBD1. CDR1 MNHEY and CDR2 SMNVEV come from the germline V gene (reference sequence). This CDR3 has 16 residues. V lost 5 bases, J lost 5 bases, and 12 bases stayed unmatched. The CDR3 DNA follows: TGTGCCAGCAGTGTAGAGGGGGCAACGAAAGACAATGAGCAGTTCTTC. It is translated as CASSVEGATKDNEQFF.

The rearrangement joins TRBV5-1 to TRBJ2-1; 8 nucleotides agree with TRBD2. J lost 8 bases, V lost 1 base, and 8 bases had no gene match. The CDR3 runs 15 residues. The V gene's germline CDR1 is SGHRS and CDR2 YFSETQ. The CDR3 DNA reads TGCGCCAGCAGCTTGAGTGCCCTCGGGGGGGATGAGCAGTTCTTC. Translation: CASSLSALGGDEQFF.

There are a few counts of this clone. The genes are TRBV30 and TRBJ2-7, with D maybe TRBD1 (5 bases). Between the trimmed V and J ends, which lost 4 bases and 3 bases, there was a span of 13 bases. CDR1 is GTSNPN and CDR2 is SVGIG in the germline V gene (reference sequence). CDR3 length: 13 residues. The CDR3 spells CAWNRGSDYEQYF. The CDR3 nucleotides are TGTGCCTGGAATAGGGGCAGCGACTACGAGCAGTACTTC.

The J gene is TRBJ2-1, the V gene TRBV6-5, with 12 bases lining up with TRBD2. Unmatched junction bases numbered 5, after V lost 3 bases and J lost 8 bases. There are 15 residues in the CDR3. The germline V gene encodes CDR1 MNHEY and CDR2 SVGAGI. CDR3 coding DNA: TGTGCCAGCAGTTATACTAGCGGGAGGCTCGATGAGCAGTTCTTC. Its translation: CASSYTSGRLDEQFF.

The chain links TRBV11-2 to TRBJ2-7, with 9 bases fitting TRBD1. The germline V gene encodes CDR1 SGHAT and CDR2 FQNNGV. With V trimmed by 0 bases and J by 5 bases, 5 bases remained unmatched. The CDR3 is 15 amino acids. The chain's CDR3 is CASSLDRTGAHEQYF. The DNA for the CDR3 is TGTGCCAGCAGCTTAGATAGGACAGGGGCCCACGAGCAGTACTTC. Filled out from reference TRBV11-2 and TRBJ2-7, the complete variable domain reads EAGVAQSPRYKIIEKRQSVAFWCNPISGHATLYWYQQILGQGPKLLIQFQNNGVVDDSQLPKDRFSAERLKGVDSTLKIQPAKLEDSAVYLCASSLDRTGAHEQYFGPGTRLTVT.

J is TRBJ1-3 and V is TRBV11-2; D is undetermined. V was pared by 3 bases and J by 0 bases, with 9 bases between. Germline CDR1 and CDR2: SGHAT and FQNNGV. This CDR3 spans 15 amino acids. CDR3 in amino acids: CASSLSGHSGNTIYF. The CDR3 coding sequence is TGTGCCAGCAGCTTGTCAGGCCACTCTGGAAACACCATATATTTT.

The chain uses TRBV19 and TRBJ1-2; 7 bases fit TRBD1. The CDR3 spans 13 residues. CDR1 and CDR2 from the germline V gene are LNHDA and SQIVND (reference sequence). J lost 7 bases, V lost 7 bases, and 9 bases had no gene match. In nucleotides, the CDR3 is TGTGCCAGTACTCAGCTGGACAGGTCTGGCTACACCTTC. The encoded protein is CASTQLDRSGYTF.

The chain carries TRBV3-1 (or the pseudogene TRBV3-2) and TRBJ2-3, with TRBD2 as a possible D gene (5 bases). This CDR3 is built from 14 residues. The germline gives CDR1 LGHDT, CDR2 YNNKEL (reference sequence). V gave up 4 bases and J gave up 3 bases, with 11 bases separating them. The CDR3 sequence: CASSPGGGTDTQYF. In nucleotides, the CDR3 is TGTGCCAGCAGCCCCGGTGGAGGAACAGATACGCAGTATTTT.

The gene calls are TRBV11-3 and TRBJ2-7, with D maybe TRBD2 (5 bases). V dropped 5 bases and J dropped 2 bases, with 16 bases sitting between them. CDR3 length: 15 residues. Germline V gene data show CDR1 as SGHNT and CDR2 as YENEEA. The CDR3 here is CASSPSGGSTYEQYF. CDR3 in DNA: TGTGCCAGCAGCCCTAGTGGCGGGTCGACCTACGAGCAGTACTTC. The whole variable domain, remainder taken from reference TRBV11-3 and TRBJ2-7, is EAGVVQSPRYKIIEKKQPVAFWCNPISGHNTLYWYLQNLGQGPELLIRYENEEAVDDSQLPKDRFSAERLKGVDSTLKIQPAELGDSAVYLCASSPSGGSTYEQYFGPGTRLTVT.

This chain connects TRBV28 to TRBJ1-2; 9 nucleotides match TRBD1. Germline assignment: CDR1 MDHEN and CDR2 SYDVKM. V lost 3 bases and J lost 4; bases outside the gene matches: 24. The CDR3 is 21 amino acids. CDR3 region: CASSFGGQAPKKQGAGYGYTF. CDR3 DNA sequence: TGTGCCAGCAGTTTTGGGGGACAAGCCCCGAAAAAACAGGGGGCAGGCTATGGCTACACCTTC.